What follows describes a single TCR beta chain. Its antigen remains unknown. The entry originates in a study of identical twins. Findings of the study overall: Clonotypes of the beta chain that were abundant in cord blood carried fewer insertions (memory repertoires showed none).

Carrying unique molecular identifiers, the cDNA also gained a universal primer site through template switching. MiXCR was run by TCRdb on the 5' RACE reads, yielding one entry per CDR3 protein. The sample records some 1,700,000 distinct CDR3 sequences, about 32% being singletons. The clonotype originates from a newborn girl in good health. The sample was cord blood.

This CDR3 reads CASSGGYLYEQYF. The CDR3, as DNA: TGTGCCAGTAGTGGGGGGTACCTCTACGAGCAGTACTTC. The chain recombines TRBV19 with TRBJ2-7, with D possibly matching TRBD2 (6 bases). The CDR3 is 13 residues long. The V and J ends lost 5 bases and 3 bases respectively, with 11 bases between them. In germline, CDR1 is LNHDA, CDR2 SQIVND (reference sequence).